The 10 T cell receptor beta chains below all came from one sample that was sequenced in a study of T cells in Graves' hyperthyroidism and ophthalmopathy (dated 2019 in TCRdb). Library creation used multiplex PCR. Reads for this sample came from an Illumina HiSeq 2000. The TCR beta CDR3 regions were amplified from the RNA transcripts. For the first round of RT-PCR on the TCR CDR3, the HTBI primer set was used together with the Qiagen OneStep RT-PCR kit. TCRdb trimmed the raw reads at Q25, called clones with MiXCR and kept productive beta chains. Every entry covers one CDR3 protein and lists the most common genes and DNA from its rows. The table for this sample lists 550,000 to 800,000 distinct CDR3 sequences; 16% of them were counted only once. Around 8% of the sample lies in the top ten. The sequenced material came from blood. The receptors come from a man between 18 and 35 years old with Graves' hyperthyroidism.

The V gene is TRBV20-1, the J gene TRBJ1-2; 8 bases agree with TRBD1. Germline CDR1 reads DFQATT; CDR2 reads SNEGSKA (reference sequence). This CDR3 contains 14 residues. J gave up 7 bases and V 1 base, and 8 bases lay outside the gene matches. The CDR3 protein is CSARAPTGAGGYTF. DNA of the CDR3: TGCAGTGCTAGAGCCCCGACAGGGGCGGGTGGCTACACCTTC.

This clonotype was seen ten or more times. V usage is TRBV5-1 and J usage is TRBJ2-1, with D possibly being TRBD2 (6 bases). Per the germline V gene, CDR1 is SGHRS and CDR2 is YFSETQ. Trimming stripped 3 bases from V and 0 bases from J, with 13 bases between. This CDR3 region has 16 residues. The CDR3 DNA is TGCGCCAGCAGCTCGGACGGGGGAAGCTCCTACAATGAGCAGTTCTTC. Its translation: CASSSDGGSSYNEQFF.

This clonotype was picked up a small number of times. One end of the junction varies from germline; a read error may be responsible. The chain combines TRBV11-2 with TRBJ1-1; no clear D. The CDR3 totals 16 residues. In germline, CDR1 is SGHAT, CDR2 FQNNGV. The DNA of the CDR3 is TGTGCCGGCAGCTTAGATCGATTTAGAATGAACACTGAAGCTTTCTTT. It is translated as CAGSLDRFRMNTEAFF.

This clonotype appeared many times. This sequence joins TRBV27 and TRBJ2-7; possible D gene TRBD1, 8 bases. Per germline, CDR1 MNHEY and CDR2 SMNVEV (reference sequence). The CDR3 is 15 amino acids. The V and J ends lost 2 bases and 3 bases respectively, with 14 bases between them. CDR3 amino acids: CASSLGQGGIYEQYF. The CDR3 bases are TGTGCCAGCAGTTTAGGACAGGGAGGGATCTACGAGCAGTACTTC.

This clonotype turned up a few times. V usage is TRBV20-1 and J usage is TRBJ1-2; no reliable D call. V lost 3 bases, J lost 5 bases, and 19 bases lay in between. The CDR3 runs 15 residues. Germline CDR1 is DFQATT and CDR2 is SNEGSKA (reference sequence). CDR3 sequence reads: CSASPPQEAGYGYTF. CDR3 nucleotide sequence: TGCAGTGCTAGTCCCCCTCAGGAGGCGGGATATGGCTACACCTTC.

There are a few counts of this clonotype. The chain joins TRBV3-1 to TRBJ2-1, with 8 nucleotides matching TRBD2. The CDR3 contains 13 residues. V lost 4 bases and J lost 9; bases outside the gene matches: 5. The germline CDR1 and CDR2 sequences are LGHDT and YNNKEL (reference sequence). The CDR3 coding sequence is TGTGCCAGCAGCCCGGGAGGGCCGGGTGAGCAGTTCTTC. Amino acids: CASSPGGPGEQFF.

The gene calls are TRBV6-2 or TRBV6-3 and TRBJ1-6, with D perhaps matching TRBD1 (6 bases). V dropped 2 bases and J dropped 8 bases, with 13 bases sitting between them. The germline CDR1 and CDR2 sequences are MNHEY and SVGEGT. The length of the CDR3 is 15 residues. CDR3 in DNA: TGTGCCAGCAGTTACGCAGGGGCCGGTTATTCACCCCTCCACTTT. The encoded protein is CASSYAGAGYSPLHF.

This chain links TRBV7-9 with TRBJ2-7, with 11 bases matching TRBD2. V gave up 1 base and J gave up 2 bases; unmatched junction bases: 13. The germline V gene encodes CDR1 SEHNR and CDR2 FQNEAQ (reference sequence). This CDR3 has 19 amino acids. CDR3: CASSLGLLAGEGLAYEQYF. DNA for the CDR3: TGTGCCAGCAGCTTAGGACTACTAGCGGGAGAGGGGCTGGCCTACGAGCAGTACTTC. The full variable domain, its missing parts supplied by reference TRBV7-9 and TRBJ2-7, is DTGVSQNPRHKITKRGQNVTFRCDPISEHNRLYWYRQTLGQGPEFLTYFQNEAQLEKSRLLSDRFSAERPKGSFSTLEIQRTEQGDSAMYLCASSLGLLAGEGLAYEQYFGPGTRLTVT.

This clonotype was counted many times. J is TRBJ2-2 and V is TRBV12-3 or TRBV12-4; D is unresolved. Trimming took off 5 bases at V and 8 bases at J, with 9 bases between the two ends. The CDR3 is made up of 12 amino acids. The chain's CDR3 is CASSRDLGELFF. The CDR3 bases are TGTGCCAGCAGTCGCGACTTAGGGGAGCTGTTTTTT.

The V and J genes are TRBV28 and TRBJ1-5, with a possible D match to TRBD1 (5 bases). V lost 7 bases and J 6 bases, leaving 19 bases between the germline ends. Germline assignment: CDR1 MDHEN and CDR2 SYDVKM. CDR3 length equals 15 residues. Written as DNA, the CDR3 is TGTGCCAGCACCCCCTATAGGGGTCACGGTCAGCCCCAGCATTTT. Its protein product is CASTPYRGHGQPQHF.